A selection of T cell receptor beta chains follows, all from one sample in a study of control samples from healthy donors and cancer patients. Here immunoSEQ multiplex PCR was the method, and the copy in TCRdb shows in-frame clones only, minus some. The table lists around 55,000 clones, 88% of them singletons. The sequenced sample consisted of blood. The receptors shown here come from a man aged 50-60 years in good health. CDR3s include the opening cysteine and the closing phenylalanine or tryptophan. D genes are given only for firm matches. Rows may omit the clone size; those that give it use once, few, many or a size class.

J gene: TRBJ2-7
V gene: TRBV4-2
clone size: medium-sized
D gene: NA
CDR3 DNA: TGTGCCAGCAGCCAAGGGTTGGAAAGGGACGAGCAGTACTTC
CDR3 protein: CASSQGLERDEQYF

J gene: TRBJ2-2
V gene: TRBV9
clone size: NA
D gene: NA
CDR3 DNA: TGTGCCAGCAGCGTGGGACCCAGTCTCAGTCCCGGGGAGCTGTTTTTT
CDR3 protein: CASSVGPSLSPGELFF

J gene: TRBJ2-2
V gene: TRBV10-3
clone size: few
D gene: TRBD2
CDR3 DNA: TGTGCCATCGGATCAGCGGGAGGGTACGGCGGGGAGCTGTTTTTT
CDR3 protein: CAIGSAGGYGGELFF

J gene: TRBJ2-1
V gene: TRBV27
clone size: NA
D gene: TRBD2
CDR3 DNA: TGTGCCAGCAGTAGACTAGCGGGAGCGGGAGAACAGTTCTTC
CDR3 protein: CASSRLAGAGEQFF

J gene: TRBJ1-1
V gene: TRBV6-1
clone size: once
D gene: TRBD1
CDR3 DNA: TGTGCCAGCAGTGAGTTAACCGGGACAGAGAACACTGAAGCTTTCTTT
CDR3 protein: CASSELTGTENTEAFF

J gene: TRBJ2-5
V gene: TRBV5-1
clone size: NA
D gene: NA
CDR3 DNA: TGCGCCAGCAGCTTGGACGGTAATCCGGCCCAAGCGACCCAGTACTTC
CDR3 protein: CASSLDGNPAQATQYF

J gene: TRBJ2-1
V gene: TRBV27
clone size: NA
D gene: TRBD2
CDR3 DNA: TGTGCCAGCCGGGGGGGCGCTGCGTCCATAAGCTCCTACAATGAGCAGTTCTTC
CDR3 protein: CASRGGAASISSYNEQFF

J gene: TRBJ2-1
V gene: TRBV12-5
clone size: NA
D gene: NA
CDR3 DNA: TGTGCTAGTGGTTTGGTAGAAATCGAGCGAGCGTACAATGAGCAGTTCTTC
CDR3 protein: CASGLVEIERAYNEQFF

J gene: TRBJ1-5
V gene: TRBV28
clone size: NA
D gene: TRBD1
CDR3 DNA: TGTGCCAGCAGTGCGCAGGGGGCGCGTCAAAGTCAGCCCCAGCATTTT
CDR3 protein: CASSAQGARQSQPQHF

J gene: TRBJ2-1
V gene: TRBV4-1
clone size: once
D gene: NA
CDR3 DNA: TGCGCCAGCAGCCAAGAGAGGGGGGGCCCAGCCAATGAGCAGTTCTTC
CDR3 protein: CASSQERGGPANEQFF

J gene: TRBJ2-4
V gene: TRBV19
clone size: NA
D gene: NA
CDR3 DNA: TGTGCCAGTAGTATAGATCTGCAGCGGCTAAACATTCAGTACTTC
CDR3 protein: CASSIDLQRLNIQYF